The source of this TCR beta chain is a study of T cells in Graves' hyperthyroidism and ophthalmopathy. The study, taken as a whole, reports: Among clonotypes expanded in thyroid above 0.001, most were also found in blood.

About this clonotype: Its antigen is as yet unknown.

Authors of the study amplified TCR beta CDR3 regions from RNA transcripts. Initially, a first-round RT-PCR of the TCR CDR3 employed the HTBI primer set. TCRdb re-called the multiplex PCR reads through MiXCR, storing one row per CDR3 protein. The repertoire holds hundreds of thousands of distinct CDR3 sequences, under 15% seen once, with around a third in the top ten. CDR3 length: 13 residues. Looked up from germline, CDR1 is LNHDA and CDR2 is SQIVND (reference sequence). Trimming took off 3 bases at V and 10 bases at J, with 13 bases between the two ends. The receptor was isolated from a woman in her thirties with Graves' hyperthyroidism. The genes are TRBV19 and TRBJ2-1; weak D call: TRBD2 (6 bases). Sequencing was performed on blood. In DNA form, the CDR3 reads TGTGCCAGTAGTATTCTAGCGCCGAACGAGCAGTTCTTC. It encodes CASSILAPNEQFF.